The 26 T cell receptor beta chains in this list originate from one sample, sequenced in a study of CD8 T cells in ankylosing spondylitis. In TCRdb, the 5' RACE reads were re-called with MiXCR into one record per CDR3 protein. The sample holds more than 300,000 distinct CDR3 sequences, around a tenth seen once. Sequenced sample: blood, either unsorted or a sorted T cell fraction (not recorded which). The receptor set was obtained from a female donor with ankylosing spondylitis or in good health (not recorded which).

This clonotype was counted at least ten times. The CDR3 DNA reads TGTGCCAGCAGCTTGGATCACGGTCGCCCCTACGAGCAGTACTTC. Amino acids: CASSLDHGRPYEQYF. The genes are TRBV5-5 and TRBJ2-7; D is ambiguous. The CDR3 length is 15 residues. Germline V gene data show CDR1 as SGHKS and CDR2 as YYEKEE (reference sequence). The germline V and J ends were trimmed by 0 bases and 2 bases, with 12 bases remaining between them.

CDR3 loop: CASSLHSTGSSYEQYF. The CDR3 DNA is TGTGCCAGCAGCCTCCATTCGACAGGGAGCTCCTACGAGCAGTACTTC. The chain links TRBV5-5 to TRBJ2-7; TRBD1 agrees at 7 bases. The germline CDR1 and CDR2 sequences are SGHKS and YYEKEE (reference sequence). Losses at the gene ends were 4 bases for V and 0 bases for J; bases not matched to a gene: 10. The CDR3 has 16 amino acids.

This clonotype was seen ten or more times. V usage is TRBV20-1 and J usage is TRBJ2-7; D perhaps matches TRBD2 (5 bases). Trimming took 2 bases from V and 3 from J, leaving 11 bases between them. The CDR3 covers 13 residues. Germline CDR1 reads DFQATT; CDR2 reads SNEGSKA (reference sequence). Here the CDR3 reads CSARPGSIYEQYF. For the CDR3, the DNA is TGCAGTGCTAGACCGGGGTCGATCTACGAGCAGTACTTC.

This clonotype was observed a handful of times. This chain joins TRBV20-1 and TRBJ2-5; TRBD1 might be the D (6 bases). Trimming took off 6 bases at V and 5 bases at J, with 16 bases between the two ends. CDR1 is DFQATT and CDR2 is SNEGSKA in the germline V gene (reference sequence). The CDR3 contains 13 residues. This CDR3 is CSASAGAGETQYF. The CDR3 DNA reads TGCAGTGCCTCCGCAGGGGCCGGGGAGACCCAGTACTTC.

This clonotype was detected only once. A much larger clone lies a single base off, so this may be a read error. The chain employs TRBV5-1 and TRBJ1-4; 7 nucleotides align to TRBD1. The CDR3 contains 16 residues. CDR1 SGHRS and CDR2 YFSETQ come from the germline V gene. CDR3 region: CASSSRPGGYNDKLFF. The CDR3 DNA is TGCGCCAGCAGCTCGCGACCAGGGGGGTATAATGACAAACTGTTTTTT.

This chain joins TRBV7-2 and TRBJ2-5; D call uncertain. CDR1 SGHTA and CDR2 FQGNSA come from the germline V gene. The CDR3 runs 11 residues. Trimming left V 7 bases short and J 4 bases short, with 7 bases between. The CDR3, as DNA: TGTGCCAGCACCCCTTCAGAGACCCAGTACTTC. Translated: CASTPSETQYF.

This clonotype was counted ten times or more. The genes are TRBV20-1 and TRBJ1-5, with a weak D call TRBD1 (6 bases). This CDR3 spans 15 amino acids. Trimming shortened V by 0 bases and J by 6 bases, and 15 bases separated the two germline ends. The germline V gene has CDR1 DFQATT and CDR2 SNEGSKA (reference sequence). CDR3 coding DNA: TGCAGTGCTAGAGATTCCTCCGGGGGCGGTCAGCCCCAGCATTTT. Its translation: CSARDSSGGGQPQHF.

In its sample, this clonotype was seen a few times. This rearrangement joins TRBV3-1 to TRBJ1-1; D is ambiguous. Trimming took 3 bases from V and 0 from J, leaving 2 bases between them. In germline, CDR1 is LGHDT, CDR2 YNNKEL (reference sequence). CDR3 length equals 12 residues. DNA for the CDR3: TGTGCCAGCAGCCAGTTGAACACTGAAGCTTTCTTT. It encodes CASSQLNTEAFF.

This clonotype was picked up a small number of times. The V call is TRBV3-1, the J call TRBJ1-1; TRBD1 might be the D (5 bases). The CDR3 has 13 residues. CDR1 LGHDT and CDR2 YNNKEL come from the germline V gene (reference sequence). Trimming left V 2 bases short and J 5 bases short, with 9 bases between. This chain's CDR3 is CASSQTGRTEAFF. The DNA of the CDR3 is TGTGCCAGCAGCCAAACAGGTAGGACTGAAGCTTTCTTT.

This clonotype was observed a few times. Written as DNA, the CDR3 is TGTGCCAGCAGCGCGCCCTTGGGATTTCGTAAACAAGAGACCCAGTACTTC. Protein product: CASSAPLGFRKQETQYF. J is TRBJ2-5 and V is TRBV7-2; D call uncertain. From germline, CDR1 is SGHTA and CDR2 FQGNSA. The CDR3 sequence is 17 residues long. The V end was cut by 5 bases, the J end by 2 bases, with 21 bases between.

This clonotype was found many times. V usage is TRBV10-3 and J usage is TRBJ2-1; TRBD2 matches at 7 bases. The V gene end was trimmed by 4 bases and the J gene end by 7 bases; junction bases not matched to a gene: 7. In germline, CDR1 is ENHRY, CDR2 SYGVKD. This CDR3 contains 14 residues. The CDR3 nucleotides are TGTGCCATCAGTGGGGCGGGAGCACGGAATGAGCAGTTCTTC. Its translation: CAISGAGARNEQFF.

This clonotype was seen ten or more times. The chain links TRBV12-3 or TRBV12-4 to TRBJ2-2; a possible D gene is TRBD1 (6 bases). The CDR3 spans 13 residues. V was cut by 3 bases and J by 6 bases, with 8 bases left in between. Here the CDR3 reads CASSFQGPGELFF. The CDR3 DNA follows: TGTGCCAGCAGTTTTCAGGGGCCCGGGGAGCTGTTTTTT.

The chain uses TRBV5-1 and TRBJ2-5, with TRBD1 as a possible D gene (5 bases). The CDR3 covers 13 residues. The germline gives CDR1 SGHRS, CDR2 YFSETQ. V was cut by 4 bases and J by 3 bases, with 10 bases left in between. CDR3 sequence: CASSVGQKETQYF. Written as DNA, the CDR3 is TGCGCCAGCAGCGTCGGACAAAAAGAGACCCAGTACTTC. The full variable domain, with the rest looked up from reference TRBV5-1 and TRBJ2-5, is KAGVTQTPRYLIKTRGQQVTLSCSPISGHRSVSWYQQTPGQGLQFLFEYFSETQRNKGNFPGRFSGRQFSNSRSEMNVSTLELGDSALYLCASSVGQKETQYFGPGTRLLVL.

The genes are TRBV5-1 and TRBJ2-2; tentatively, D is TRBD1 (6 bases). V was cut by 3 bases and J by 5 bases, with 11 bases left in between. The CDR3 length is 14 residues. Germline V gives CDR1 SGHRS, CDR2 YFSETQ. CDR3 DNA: TGCGCCAGCAGCTGGGGGCGAGGGACCGGGGAGCTGTTTTTT. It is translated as CASSWGRGTGELFF.

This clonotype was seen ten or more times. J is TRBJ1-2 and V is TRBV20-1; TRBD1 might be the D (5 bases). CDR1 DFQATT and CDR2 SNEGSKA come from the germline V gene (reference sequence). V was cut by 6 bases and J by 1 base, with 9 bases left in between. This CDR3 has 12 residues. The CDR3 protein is CSARGGNYGYTF. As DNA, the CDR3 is TGCAGTGCACGGGGGGGTAACTATGGCTACACCTTC.

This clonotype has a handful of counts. This chain's CDR3 is CSAVRQGRPDTQYF. Here the CDR3 DNA reads TGCAGTGCTGTAAGACAGGGGAGGCCAGATACGCAGTATTTT. The V call is TRBV20-1, the J call TRBJ2-3; 8 bases map to TRBD1. This CDR3 comprises 14 residues. After removal of 5 bases from V and 4 bases from J, the junction contained 8 bases not matched to a gene. Germline V gives CDR1 DFQATT, CDR2 SNEGSKA (reference sequence).

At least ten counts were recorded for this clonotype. The CDR3 reads CSARMGSGSSYNEQFF. Here the CDR3 DNA reads TGCAGCGCACGTATGGGCAGCGGGAGCTCCTACAATGAGCAGTTCTTC. This rearrangement joins TRBV29-1 to TRBJ2-1; 8 bases map to TRBD2. The CDR3 extends over 16 amino acids. Germline values: CDR1 SQVTM, CDR2 ANQGSEA. V shed 7 bases and J 0 bases; nucleotides not matched to a gene: 11.

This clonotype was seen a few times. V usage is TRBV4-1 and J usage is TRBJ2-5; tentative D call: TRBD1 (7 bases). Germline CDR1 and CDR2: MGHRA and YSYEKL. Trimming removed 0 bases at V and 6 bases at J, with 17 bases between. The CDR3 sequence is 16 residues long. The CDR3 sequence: CASSQDLAGGRQTQYF. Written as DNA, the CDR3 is TGCGCCAGCAGCCAAGATTTGGCAGGGGGGAGACAGACCCAGTACTTC.

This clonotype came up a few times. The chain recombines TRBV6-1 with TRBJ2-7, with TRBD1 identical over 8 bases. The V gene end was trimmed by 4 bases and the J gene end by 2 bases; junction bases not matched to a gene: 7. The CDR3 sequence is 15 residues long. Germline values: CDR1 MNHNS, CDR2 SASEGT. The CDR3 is CASSAETGVTYEQYF. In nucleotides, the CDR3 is TGTGCCAGCAGTGCGGAGACAGGGGTAACCTACGAGCAGTACTTC.

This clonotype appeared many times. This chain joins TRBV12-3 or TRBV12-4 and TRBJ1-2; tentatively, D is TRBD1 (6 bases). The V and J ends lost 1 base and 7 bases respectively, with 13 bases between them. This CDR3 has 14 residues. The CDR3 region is CASSLGRQAGGYTF. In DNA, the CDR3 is TGTGCCAGCAGTTTAGGTCGACAGGCTGGTGGCTACACCTTC.

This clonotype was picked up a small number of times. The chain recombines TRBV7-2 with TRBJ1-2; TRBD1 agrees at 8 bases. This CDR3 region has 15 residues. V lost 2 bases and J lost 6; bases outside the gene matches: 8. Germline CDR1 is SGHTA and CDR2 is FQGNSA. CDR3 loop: CASSLKTGDWNGYTF. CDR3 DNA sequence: TGTGCCAGCAGCTTAAAGACAGGGGATTGGAATGGCTACACCTTC.

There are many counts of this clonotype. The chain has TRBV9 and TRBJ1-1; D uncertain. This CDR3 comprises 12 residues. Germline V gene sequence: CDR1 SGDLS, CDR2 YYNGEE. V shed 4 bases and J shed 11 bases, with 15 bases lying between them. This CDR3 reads CASSPSLFGAFF. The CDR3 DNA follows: TGTGCCAGCAGCCCCTCACTGTTCGGGGCTTTCTTT. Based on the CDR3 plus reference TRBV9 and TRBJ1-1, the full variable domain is DSGVTQTPKHLITATGQRVTLRCSPRSGDLSVYWYQQSLDQGLQFLIQYYNGEERAKGNILERFSAQQFPDLHSELNLSSLELGDSALYFCASSPSLFGAFFGQGTRLTVV.

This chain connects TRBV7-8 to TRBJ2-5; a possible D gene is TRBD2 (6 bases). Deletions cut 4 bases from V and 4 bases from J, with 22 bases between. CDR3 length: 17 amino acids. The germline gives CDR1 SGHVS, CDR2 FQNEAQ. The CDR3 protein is CASSYRRGLGAGETQYF. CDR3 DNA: TGTGCCAGCAGCTACCGGAGGGGTTTAGGAGCGGGAGAGACCCAGTACTTC.

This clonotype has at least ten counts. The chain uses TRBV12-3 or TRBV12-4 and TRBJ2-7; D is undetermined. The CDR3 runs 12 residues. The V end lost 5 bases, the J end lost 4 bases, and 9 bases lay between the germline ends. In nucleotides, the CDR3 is TGTGCCAGCAGTGACGGACCTTACGAGCAGTACTTC. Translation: CASSDGPYEQYF.

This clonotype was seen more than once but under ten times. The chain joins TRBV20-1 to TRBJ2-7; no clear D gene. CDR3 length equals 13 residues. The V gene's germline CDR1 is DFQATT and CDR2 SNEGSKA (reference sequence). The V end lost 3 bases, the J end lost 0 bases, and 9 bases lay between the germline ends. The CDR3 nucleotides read TGCAGTGCTAGTAACCCTCTCTCCTACGAGCAGTACTTC. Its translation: CSASNPLSYEQYF.

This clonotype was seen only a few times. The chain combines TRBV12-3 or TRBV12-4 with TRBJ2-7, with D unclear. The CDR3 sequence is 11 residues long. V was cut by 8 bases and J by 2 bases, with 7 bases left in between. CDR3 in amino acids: CASGQTYEQYF. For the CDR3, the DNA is TGTGCCAGCGGCCAAACCTACGAGCAGTACTTC.